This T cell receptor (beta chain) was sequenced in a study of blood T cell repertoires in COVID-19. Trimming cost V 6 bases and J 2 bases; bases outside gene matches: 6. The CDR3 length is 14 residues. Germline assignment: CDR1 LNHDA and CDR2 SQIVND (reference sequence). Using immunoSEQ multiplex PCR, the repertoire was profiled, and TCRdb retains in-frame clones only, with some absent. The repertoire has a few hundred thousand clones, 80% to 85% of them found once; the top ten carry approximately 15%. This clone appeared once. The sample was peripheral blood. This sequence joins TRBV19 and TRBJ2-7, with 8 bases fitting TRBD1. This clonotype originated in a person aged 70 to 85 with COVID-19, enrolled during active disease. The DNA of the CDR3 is TGTGCCAGTAGCCCACAGGGGGGCCCCTACGAGCAGTACTTC. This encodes CASSPQGGPYEQYF.